This entry lists 18 T cell receptor beta chains sequenced from one sample in a study of shared clonotypes between healthy human individuals. The table came from immunoSEQ multiplex PCR; TCRdb's copy has only in-frame clones and leaves some out. Here the sample spans 450,000 to 600,000 clones, 65% to 80% being singletons. Material: PBMCs. All receptors derive from a middle-aged woman in good health. Some clones in this sample may be carry-over from other donors' samples.

The chain recombines TRBV11-3 with TRBJ2-7; possibly TRBD1 or TRBD2 for D (5 bases each). The CDR3 length is 13 residues. The V end lost 8 bases, the J end lost 4 bases, and 15 bases lay between the germline ends. The germline CDR1 and CDR2 sequences are SGHNT and YENEEA. The CDR3 region has the DNA TGTGCCAGCGGAAAGGGGACGGCTTACGAGCAGTACTTC. This codes for CASGKGTAYEQYF.

The chain recombines TRBV6-5 with TRBJ1-2, with D possibly TRBD1 on 5 matching bases. Trimming removed 6 bases from V and 4 bases from J, with 12 bases in between. This CDR3 spans 13 amino acids. Germline V lookup: CDR1 MNHEY, CDR2 SVGAGI. CDR3 in amino acids: CASSPTGSYGYTF. CDR3 nucleotide sequence: TGTGCCAGCAGCCCAACAGGTTCCTATGGCTACACCTTC.

The chain couples TRBV30 to TRBJ1-3; weak D call: TRBD1 (5 bases). The V end lost 0 bases, the J end lost 4 bases, and 7 bases lay between the germline ends. Germline values: CDR1 GTSNPN, CDR2 SVGIG (reference sequence). This CDR3 has 13 residues. CDR3 DNA sequence: TGTGCCTGGAGTGTGGGGCCCGGAAACACCATATATTTT. Translated, it gives CAWSVGPGNTIYF.

The V call is TRBV6-1, the J call TRBJ2-7; D is unresolved. CDR1 is MNHNS and CDR2 is SASEGT in the germline V gene. The CDR3 runs 14 residues. This CDR3 is CPPTPVRGTYEQYF. CDR3 DNA sequence: TGTCCACCTACCCCAGTACGTGGAACCTACGAGCAGTACTTC.

In this sample, this clone turned up a few times. The CDR3 loop reads CASGLAGGFTGELFF. The CDR3 DNA reads as TGTGCTAGTGGTTTAGCGGGAGGGTTCACCGGGGAGCTGTTTTTT. The V call is TRBV12-5, the J call TRBJ2-2; 10 bases agree with TRBD2. Germline V gene lookup returns CDR1 LGHNT and CDR2 FRNRAP. The CDR3 runs to 15 residues. V shed 3 bases, J shed 4 bases, and the junction held 2 bases outside the gene matches.

This clone was found once. The CDR3 coding sequence is TGTGCCAGCAGCTTAGTGGTGGCTTACAATGAGCAGTTCTTC. This codes for CASSLVVAYNEQFF. The chain uses TRBV7-2 and TRBJ2-1; D is ambiguous. The CDR3 totals 14 residues. The germline V and J ends were trimmed by 1 base and 4 bases, with 8 bases remaining between them. The germline CDR1 and CDR2 sequences are SGHTA and FQGNSA. The complete variable domain, with remaining parts taken from reference TRBV7-2 and TRBJ2-1, reads GAGVSQSPSNKVTEKGKDVELRCDPISGHTALYWYRQSLGQGLEFLIYFQGNSAPDKSGLPSDRFSAERTGGSVSTLTIQRTQQEDSAVYLCASSLVVAYNEQFFGPGTRLTVL.

Regarding this clone: Within the sample, other DNA sequences also encode this same CDR3. This rearrangement joins TRBV5-1 to TRBJ2-3; a weak D match, TRBD1 (6 bases). The V gene lost 0 bases and the J gene lost 1 base, with 6 bases spanning the gap. There are 14 residues in the CDR3. Germline values: CDR1 SGHRS, CDR2 YFSETQ. The CDR3, as DNA: TGCGCCAGCAGCTTGGAGGGGGGCACAGATACGCAGTATTTT. It is translated as CASSLEGGTDTQYF.

This rearrangement joins TRBV15 to TRBJ1-5, with D maybe TRBD1 (5 bases). V was cut by 4 bases and J by 6 bases, with 10 bases left in between. Germline V CDR1 and CDR2: LNHNV, YYDKDF (reference sequence). This CDR3 spans 13 amino acids. For the CDR3, the DNA is TGTGCCACCAGCATCCGGGACTCTCAGCCCCAGCATTTT. Its translation: CATSIRDSQPQHF. Full variable domain (outside the CDR3, taken from reference TRBV15 and TRBJ1-5): DAMVIQNPRYQVTQFGKPVTLSCSQTLNHNVMYWYQQKSSQAPKLLFHYYDKDFNNEADTPDNFQSRRPNTSFCFLDIRSPGLGDTAMYLCATSIRDSQPQHFGDGTRLSIL.

This clone appeared a few times. The rearrangement uses TRBV7-3 and TRBJ2-7; 8 bases fit TRBD2. V shed 5 bases, J shed 2 bases, and the junction held 2 bases outside the gene matches. CDR1 is SGHTA and CDR2 is FQGTGA in the germline V gene. This CDR3 comprises 13 residues. CDR3 protein: CASSPGGTYEQYF. The CDR3 coding sequence is TGTGCCAGCAGCCCGGGAGGGACCTACGAGCAGTACTTC.

The chain combines TRBV5-1 with TRBJ2-2; no definite D call. This CDR3 region has 14 residues. Germline V CDR1 and CDR2: SGHRS, YFSETQ. The ends were cut back, 3 bases at V and 5 bases at J, with 11 bases in the middle. Here the CDR3 reads CASSSRAGTGELFF. In DNA, the CDR3 is TGCGCCAGCAGCTCCCGGGCTGGGACCGGGGAGCTGTTTTTT.

About this clone itself: This same CDR3 is encoded by further DNA sequences in the sample. The V call is TRBV5-1, the J call TRBJ2-2; D possibly corresponds to TRBD1 (6 bases). This CDR3 contains 15 residues. The germline V and J ends were trimmed by 0 bases and 2 bases, with 8 bases remaining between them. CDR1 SGHRS and CDR2 YFSETQ come from the germline V gene. CDR3 in amino acids: CASSLAGQNTGELFF. Here the CDR3 DNA reads TGCGCCAGCAGCTTGGCGGGACAAAACACCGGGGAGCTGTTTTTT.

This sequence joins TRBV5-8 and TRBJ2-7, with 14 positions matching TRBD2. Losses at the gene ends were 5 bases for V and 6 bases for J; bases not matched to a gene: 4. Germline V CDR1 and CDR2: SGHTS, YDEGEE. The CDR3 has 14 amino acids. The CDR3 nucleotides are TGTGCCAGCAGTATGACTAGCGGGAGGGTCGAGCAGTACTTC. This translates into CASSMTSGRVEQYF.

The rearrangement joins TRBV4-2 to TRBJ2-5; D gene unclear. The germline V gene encodes CDR1 LGHNA and CDR2 YNFKEQ. The CDR3 sequence is 15 residues long. V lost 0 bases and J lost 2, with 10 bases in between. As DNA, the CDR3 is TGTGCCAGCAGCCAAGATGAAGGCAGACAAGAGACCCAGTACTTC. The encoded protein is CASSQDEGRQETQYF.

This clone was observed a single time. The chain is built from TRBV7-8 and TRBJ1-4; D remains unclear. CDR1 is SGHVS, CDR2 FQNEAQ, per germline. The CDR3 has 13 amino acids. Trimming shortened V by 6 bases and J by 8 bases, and 13 bases separated the two germline ends. CDR3 in amino acids: CASRRNSGEKLFF. CDR3 coding DNA: TGTGCCAGCAGGCGTAACTCGGGAGAAAAACTGTTTTTT.

As regards this clone: A much larger clone is a single base away; this may be a read error. The rearrangement joins TRBV11-2 to TRBJ1-1; D is undetermined. This CDR3 comprises 14 residues. Germline V gene data show CDR1 as SGHAT and CDR2 as FQNNGV. Trimming shortened V by 7 bases and J by 0 bases, and 12 bases separated the two germline ends. The CDR3 reads CASNARLMNTEAFF. The CDR3, as DNA: TGTGCCAGCAATGCGAGACTTATGAACACTGAAGCTTTCTTT. The whole variable domain, remainder taken from reference TRBV11-2 and TRBJ1-1, is EAGVAQSPRYKIIEKRQSVAFWCNPISGHATLYWYQQILGQGPKLLIQFQNNGVVDDSQLPKDRFSAERLKGVDSTLKIQPAKLEDSAVYLCASNARLMNTEAFFGQGTRLTVV.

The chain couples TRBV7-6 to TRBJ2-7, with 7 bases fitting TRBD2. With V trimmed by 1 base and J by 3 bases, 9 bases remained unmatched. Germline CDR1 and CDR2: SGHVS and FNYEAQ. This CDR3 has 16 residues. CDR3 sequence: CASSLVVGGSSYEQYF. The CDR3 DNA is TGTGCCAGCAGCTTAGTCGTGGGAGGGTCGAGCTACGAGCAGTACTTC.

V gene TRBV29-1 combines with J gene TRBJ2-3; the match to TRBD2 covers 10 bases. The CDR3 spans 14 residues. Germline V gene lookup returns CDR1 SQVTM and CDR2 ANQGSEA. V lost 3 bases to trimming and J lost 4 bases; unmatched junction nucleotides: 4. Here the CDR3 DNA reads TGCAGCGTTGAGGCTAGCGGGAGTGCAGATACGCAGTATTTT. Translated: CSVEASGSADTQYF.

With regard to this clone: Distinct nucleotide sequences in the sample also encode this CDR3. The chain links TRBV19 to TRBJ2-1; TRBD2 agrees at 9 bases. V was pared by 5 bases and J by 1 base, with 3 bases of the junction left unmatched. Germline assignment: CDR1 LNHDA and CDR2 SQIVND (reference sequence). The CDR3 length is 15 residues. The chain's CDR3 is CASSLSGSSYNEQFF. The CDR3 region has the DNA TGTGCCAGTAGTCTTAGCGGGAGTTCCTACAATGAGCAGTTCTTC.